The present entry profiles one TCR beta chain with its context. The sample comes from a study of blood T cell repertoires in COVID-19. Germline V gene lookup returns CDR1 KGHSH and CDR2 LQKENI. The ends were cut back, 1 base at V and 6 bases at J, with 13 bases in the middle. CDR3 length: 15 residues. Sequenced by immunoSEQ multiplex PCR; TCRdb stores in-frame clones only, minus some. The sample shows 120,000 to 150,000 clones, around 87% of them seen only once. The receptor was derived from an older woman with active COVID-19. Sequenced sample: peripheral blood. The chain links TRBV18 to TRBJ2-1, with D unresolved. CDR3 in amino acids: CASSPRRGVGNEQFF. The DNA for the CDR3 is TGTGCCAGCTCACCACGTCGAGGTGTGGGCAATGAGCAGTTCTTC.